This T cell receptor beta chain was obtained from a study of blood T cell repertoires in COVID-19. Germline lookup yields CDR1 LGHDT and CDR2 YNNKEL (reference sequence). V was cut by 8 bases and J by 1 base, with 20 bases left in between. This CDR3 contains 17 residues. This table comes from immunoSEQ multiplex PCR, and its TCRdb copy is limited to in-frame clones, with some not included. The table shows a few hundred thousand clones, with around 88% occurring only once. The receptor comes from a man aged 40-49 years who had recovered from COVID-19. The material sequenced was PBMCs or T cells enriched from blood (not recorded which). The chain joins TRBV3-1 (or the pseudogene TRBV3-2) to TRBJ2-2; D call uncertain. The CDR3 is CASGSEWRAKNTGELFF. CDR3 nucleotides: TGTGCCAGCGGTTCTGAATGGCGAGCGAAGAACACCGGGGAGCTGTTTTTT.